What follows are 22 T cell receptor beta chains derived from one specimen sequenced in a study of T cells in Graves' hyperthyroidism and ophthalmopathy. Amplification of TCR beta CDR3 regions was performed using RNA transcripts as template. Primed by the HTBI set, a first-round RT-PCR was run on the TCR CDR3. TCRdb called the multiplex PCR reads again in MiXCR, with one record for every CDR3 protein. Here the sample spans 500,000 to 750,000 distinct CDR3 sequences, over 12% being singletons. Sequenced material: blood. The receptors originated from a woman in her late teens or twenties with Graves' ophthalmopathy.

The table lists this clonotype with many counts. The chain links TRBV30 to TRBJ2-1, with 8 bases matching TRBD2. Looked up from germline, CDR1 is GTSNPN and CDR2 is SVGIG (reference sequence). The CDR3 spans 14 residues. Trimming took 3 bases from V and 5 from J; bases not matched to a gene: 6. The CDR3 bases are TGTGCCTGGAGGGTAGCGGGACCCCACAATGAGCAGTTCTTC. It specifies CAWRVAGPHNEQFF.

Ten or more counts support this clonotype. CDR3 in DNA: TGTGCCAGCAGTTTCAGGGACTTCCTTACCGGGGAGCTGTTTTTT. Its protein product is CASSFRDFLTGELFF. The chain has TRBV27 and TRBJ2-2, with a weak D call TRBD2 (6 bases). There are 15 residues in the CDR3. V was shortened by 3 bases and J by 5 bases, with 13 bases between the two germline ends. In germline, CDR1 is MNHEY, CDR2 SMNVEV (reference sequence).

This clonotype occurred many times. The V call is TRBV2, the J call TRBJ2-1; D may be TRBD1 or TRBD2 (5 bases each). Germline V gene sequence: CDR1 SNHLY, CDR2 FYNNEI. V lost 6 bases and J lost 4, with 16 bases in between. This CDR3 region has 15 residues. The CDR3 nucleotides are TGTGCCAGCAGGCGGCCGACGGGGCCTTACAATGAGCAGTTCTTC. This codes for CASRRPTGPYNEQFF. Filled out from reference TRBV2 and TRBJ2-1, the complete variable domain reads EPEVTQTPSHQVTQMGQEVILRCVPISNHLYFYWYRQILGQKVEFLVSFYNNEISEKSEIFDDQFSVERPDGSNFTLKIRSTKLEDSAMYFCASRRPTGPYNEQFFGPGTRLTVL.

A few counts support this clonotype. The chain recombines TRBV19 with TRBJ1-2; the D gene is possibly TRBD1 (6 bases). The CDR3 totals 15 residues. From germline, CDR1 is LNHDA and CDR2 SQIVND (reference sequence). Trimming took 3 bases from V and 4 from J, leaving 15 bases between them. The CDR3 DNA reads TGTGCCAGTAGTATTTCCGGACAGTCTGGCTATGGCTACACCTTC. Its protein is CASSISGQSGYGYTF.

A few counts support this clonotype. The genes are TRBV5-6 and TRBJ1-5; TRBD1 matches at 8 bases. V lost 4 bases and J lost 4; bases outside the gene matches: 10. The CDR3 consists of 16 residues. CDR1 is SGHDT, CDR2 YYEEEE, per germline. The CDR3 protein is CASSKDRALPNQPQHF. The CDR3 bases are TGTGCCAGCAGCAAGGACAGGGCGCTGCCAAATCAGCCCCAGCATTTT.

The rearrangement links TRBV7-9 to TRBJ1-5; 8 bases fit TRBD1. V lost 5 bases, J lost 1 base, and 7 bases stayed unmatched. This CDR3 spans 16 amino acids. Germline-derived CDR1 and CDR2 are SEHNR and FQNEAQ (reference sequence). CDR3 sequence: CASSKDRVGSNQPQHF. The CDR3 DNA is TGTGCCAGCAGCAAGGACAGGGTTGGGAGCAATCAGCCCCAGCATTTT.

V gene TRBV5-6 combines with J gene TRBJ2-7; D is unresolved. Germline V gene sequence: CDR1 SGHDT, CDR2 YYEEEE. This CDR3 is 15 amino acids long. V gave up 1 base and J gave up 2 bases, with 13 bases separating them. The CDR3 DNA reads TGTGCCAGCAGCTTGATAAGACGTCAAGCCTACGAGCAGTACTTC. Encoded protein: CASSLIRRQAYEQYF. The variable domain in full, completed from reference TRBV5-6 and TRBJ2-7, reads DAGVTQSPTHLIKTRGQQVTLRCSPKSGHDTVSWYQQALGQGPQFIFQYYEEEERQRGNFPDRFSGHQFPNYSSELNVNALLLGDSALYLCASSLIRRQAYEQYFGPGTRLTVT.

This clonotype has at least ten counts. The rearrangement joins TRBV29-1 to TRBJ2-7; TRBD2 is a possible D gene (6 bases). Germline CDR1 is SQVTM and CDR2 is ANQGSEA. V gave up 4 bases and J gave up 5 bases, with 18 bases separating them. The CDR3 contains 14 residues. The CDR3 protein is CSVARAGTWNEQYF. For the CDR3, the DNA is TGCAGCGTTGCCCGGGCCGGGACTTGGAACGAGCAGTACTTC.

This clonotype was recorded a few times. The chain is built from TRBV30 and TRBJ1-2; 8 bases align to TRBD1. The CDR3 loop spans 14 amino acids. The V segment lost 4 bases and the J segment 3 bases; nucleotides outside the gene matches: 7. In germline, CDR1 is GTSNPN, CDR2 SVGIG (reference sequence). The CDR3 loop is CAWTIGQGDYGYTF. The CDR3, as DNA: TGTGCCTGGACTATCGGACAGGGAGACTATGGCTACACCTTC.

To note about this clonotype: One junction end disagrees with the germline gene, perhaps due to a read error. The V call is TRBV9, the J call TRBJ2-5; possibly TRBD1 or TRBD2 for D (5 bases each). Germline CDR1 and CDR2: SGDLS and YYNGEE. This CDR3 contains 16 residues. The CDR3 coding sequence is TGTGCCAGCAGCCCCGGGACGCGATTTATACAAGGGACCCAGTACTTC. Its protein is CASSPGTRFIQGTQYF.

This clonotype has at least ten counts. V and J are TRBV11-3 and TRBJ2-1; D possibly corresponds to TRBD1 (5 bases). The germline gives CDR1 SGHNT, CDR2 YENEEA. This CDR3 is 15 amino acids long. Between the trimmed V and J ends, which lost 0 bases and 0 bases, there was a span of 6 bases. CDR3 sequence (DNA): TGTGCCAGCAGCTTAGACAGGGCCTCCTACAATGAGCAGTTCTTC. Translating it yields CASSLDRASYNEQFF.

The rearrangement uses TRBV5-4 and TRBJ2-3; D not resolved. Per germline, CDR1 SGHNT and CDR2 YYREEE (reference sequence). The germline V and J ends were trimmed by 1 base and 7 bases, with 13 bases remaining between them. This CDR3 comprises 14 residues. CDR3 bases: TGTGCCAGCAGCTTGACTGACCAAATTCATACGCAGTATTTT. As protein: CASSLTDQIHTQYF.

Many counts were recorded for this clonotype. The rearrangement joins TRBV6-2 or TRBV6-3 to TRBJ2-1; D remains unclear. Germline V CDR1 and CDR2: MNHEY, SVGEGT. Trimming removed 5 bases at V and 5 bases at J, with 16 bases between. The length of the CDR3 is 15 residues. The CDR3 nucleotides are TGTGCCAGCAGTCCGTGGGAACTGGGGAACAATGAGCAGTTCTTC. It translates to CASSPWELGNNEQFF.

With respect to this clonotype: No conserved phenylalanine or tryptophan is present at the end of the CDR3, so a read error is the likely explanation. The CDR3 spells CASSPRPNLNTEAFS. Written as DNA, the CDR3 is TGTGCCAGCAGCCCAAGGCCCAACCTGAACACTGAAGCTTTCTCT. This chain connects TRBV7-8 to TRBJ1-1; D call uncertain. V was cut by 5 bases and J by 0 bases, with 13 bases left in between. Germline-derived CDR1 and CDR2 are SGHVS and FQNEAQ. The CDR3 has 15 amino acids.

V and J are TRBV6-5 and TRBJ2-7; 10 bases map to TRBD2. J lost 3 bases, V lost 2 bases, and 4 bases had no gene match. This CDR3 has 15 residues. Germline V CDR1 and CDR2: MNHEY, SVGAGI. The CDR3 region is CASSYGLAEIYEQYF. CDR3 in DNA: TGTGCCAGCAGTTACGGACTAGCGGAAATCTACGAGCAGTACTTC.

CDR3 sequence: CASSLFFTGQKETQYF. In DNA form, the CDR3 reads TGTGCCAGCAGTTTGTTCTTCACAGGACAGAAAGAGACCCAGTACTTC. The chain uses TRBV12-3 or TRBV12-4 and TRBJ2-5, with D tentatively TRBD1 (6 bases). Trimming stripped 3 bases from V and 3 bases from J, with 17 bases between. CDR3 length equals 16 residues.

This clonotype was seen ten or more times. This chain connects TRBV19 to TRBJ2-7; TRBD1 aligns across 7 bases. CDR1 and CDR2 (germline): LNHDA, SQIVND (reference sequence). V shed 0 bases, J shed 1 base, and the junction held 9 bases outside the gene matches. The CDR3 totals 17 residues. CDR3 bases: TGTGCCAGTAGTATAGATCTCCGGGACAGCCTGTCCTACGAGCAGTACTTC. This codes for CASSIDLRDSLSYEQYF.

This clonotype was observed a handful of times. In DNA form, the CDR3 reads TGTGCCAGTAGTATAAGGACACCTTACGAGCAGTACTTC. It translates to CASSIRTPYEQYF. The V gene is TRBV19, the J gene TRBJ2-7; weak D call: TRBD1 (5 bases). Trimming removed 2 bases from V and 4 bases from J, with 9 bases in between. This CDR3 has 13 amino acids. Germline loops: CDR1 LNHDA, CDR2 SQIVND (reference sequence).

The sample holds many counts of this clonotype. V gene TRBV30 combines with J gene TRBJ2-7; D might be TRBD2 (6 bases). Between the trimmed V and J ends, which lost 5 bases and 7 bases, there was a span of 21 bases. This CDR3 contains 14 residues. Germline CDR1 reads GTSNPN; CDR2 reads SVGIG (reference sequence). The CDR3 reads CAWRNWGDLVEQYF. In DNA, the CDR3 is TGTGCCTGGCGGAATTGGGGGGATTTGGTTGAGCAGTACTTC.

There are many counts of this clonotype. The rearrangement links TRBV11-1 to TRBJ1-1; D is perhaps TRBD1 (5 bases). This CDR3 is 14 amino acids long. Germline-derived CDR1 and CDR2 are SGHAT and FQDESV (reference sequence). V lost 7 bases, J lost 0 bases, and 12 bases lay in between. The CDR3 reads CASTSLTVNTEAFF. The CDR3, as DNA: TGTGCCAGCACCTCCTTGACAGTGAACACTGAAGCTTTCTTT.

The table lists this clonotype with a count of one. The chain joins TRBV2 to TRBJ2-2, with D tentatively TRBD2 (6 bases). This CDR3 is built from 15 residues. Per germline, CDR1 SNHLY and CDR2 FYNNEI. V dropped 6 bases and J dropped 6 bases, with 17 bases sitting between them. In nucleotides, the CDR3 is TGTGCCAGCAGCGCCTCCGGGGAGGATTCCGGGGAGCTGTTTTTT. Its protein product is CASSASGEDSGELFF.

This chain connects TRBV7-9 to TRBJ2-7, with 9 bases matching TRBD1. Germline assignment: CDR1 SEHNR and CDR2 FQNEAQ (reference sequence). V lost 2 bases and J lost 5; bases outside the gene matches: 10. This CDR3 spans 16 amino acids. In nucleotides, the CDR3 is TGTGCCAGCAGCTTACGCCCGGGACAGGGAGGCGACGAGCAGTACTTC. Protein product: CASSLRPGQGGDEQYF. Together with reference TRBV7-9 and TRBJ2-7, the CDR3 gives the full variable domain: DTGVSQNPRHKITKRGQNVTFRCDPISEHNRLYWYRQTLGQGPEFLTYFQNEAQLEKSRLLSDRFSAERPKGSFSTLEIQRTEQGDSAMYLCASSLRPGQGGDEQYFGPGTRLTVT.